This T cell receptor (beta chain) derives from a study of OX40 agonist ivuxolimab in advanced cancers. Study-level background: Ivuxolimab was an agonistic, fully human IgG2 monoclonal antibody directed against OX40 (CD134), a costimulatory receptor. Intravenous ivuxolimab was administered to patients every 2 weeks at six dose levels: 0.01, 0.1, 0.3, 1.5, 3 and 10 mg/kg. Of the roughly 54 dose-escalation patients, hepatocellular carcinoma was present in approximately 20, melanoma in around 15, renal cell carcinoma in 9 and head and neck cancer in 9. A male proportion of roughly 80% and a mean age of roughly 58 years, ranging from 23 to 79, were recorded for the dose-escalation cohort. Patients were allowed to have had prior anti-PD-1, anti-PD-L1 or anti-CTLA-4 therapy, and approximately 40% of the dose-escalation patients had been treated with checkpoint inhibitors. Partial responses occurred in three dose-escalation patients: two with cutaneous melanoma and one with hepatocellular carcinoma. Peripheral TCRbeta sequencing aimed to test whether ivuxolimab altered TCR sequence diversity and caused clonal T-cell expansion. The paper covers the monotherapy dose-escalation part of the phase I ivuxolimab trial, which included N of about 50 patients. Results the study describes overall, beyond this receptor: At doses from 0.1 to 3.0 mg/kg, clonal expansion was seen in both CD4+ and CD8+ blood T cells between baseline and week 6. The antigen specificity of the clonally expanded peripheral T cells was not determined. Low levels of normalized T-cell clonal expansion were also seen in some patients who did not respond. In partial responders in the 0.1-3.0 mg/kg groups, normalized peripheral clonal expansion was found to be among the lowest, especially among CD8+ T cells. On average, CD8+ T cells showed more expanded clones than CD4+ T cells after ivuxolimab.

Counted from cysteine to phenylalanine, this CDR3 has 14 amino acids. Of the read, only the CDR3 DNA is kept; its 42 bases are in frame from base 1. V sheds 3 bases and J sheds 1 base, leaving 6 bases between their ends. Via the germline V gene (reference sequence), CDR1 is MNHEY and CDR2 SMNVEV. A remark on this clone: It has no known antigen specificity. No much larger clone is present one base from it, and per-base qualities are unavailable.

The trial excluded patients who had a history of autoimmune disease or were on systemic immunosuppression. Peripheral blood for TCR sequencing was collected from all dose cohorts at baseline, on cycle 4 day 1, and on cycle 7 day 1. Samples were obtained from an open-label, multicenter, first-in-human phase I dose-escalation trial of ivuxolimab. Adults with locally advanced or metastatic melanoma, renal cell, hepatocellular, or head and neck squamous cell carcinoma were enrolled in the trial. Before TCR sequencing, CD4+ T cells and CD8+ T cells from peripheral blood were sorted into separate populations. Genomic DNA was isolated from the sorted cells so that the TCRbeta CDR3 region could be sequenced. TCRbeta CDR3 regions were sequenced using the immunoSEQ Assay. TCRdb re-hosts the immuneACCESS table, in-frame sequences only. Its copies lack some clones; in the studies checked, an unresolved V gene accounts for under half of them, and the cause for the rest is not known. In all, the sample holds around 76,000 clones, and just over 85% of those were seen once. The ten largest clonotypes hold 2.5% to 3% of the sample.

The material sequenced was CD4+ or CD8+ T cells sorted from blood, taken in a trial of the OX40 agonist ivuxolimab. This receptor was taken from an adult with an advanced solid tumor such as melanoma, head and neck, liver or kidney cancer. The sequence is built from TRBV27 and TRBJ2-2, with the D gene call left open. The CDR3 here reads CASSLQWNTGELFF. The DNA sequence is given as TGTGCCAGCAGTTTGCAATGGAACACCGGGGAGCTGTTTTTT.